This T cell receptor (beta chain) is drawn from a study of T cells in Graves' hyperthyroidism and ophthalmopathy. Study in general: Peripheral blood was secured at the point of initial diagnosis, before any treatment.

Overall study findings and caveats: The model made its ophthalmopathy prediction, and onset followed a median approximately 7 months later. Using 13 V-J features, a model discriminated ophthalmopathy from stable hyperthyroidism.

Amplification of TCR beta CDR3 regions used RNA as the template. In the first-round RT-PCR of the TCR CDR3, the HTBI primer set was used. TCRdb re-analysed the multiplex PCR reads in MiXCR, keeping a single row per CDR3 protein. The sample has 800,000 or so distinct CDR3 sequences, approximately 40% seen once; the top ten hold approximately 8.7%. Germline values: CDR1 SQVTM, CDR2 ANQGSEA. Trimming cost V 4 bases and J 7 bases, with 7 bases left between them. This CDR3 contains 11 residues. This clonotype occurred many times. Its specificity is not known. The TCR comes from a man aged 18 to 30 with Graves' hyperthyroidism. Sequenced input: blood. The chain links TRBV29-1 to TRBJ2-2; no firm D call. The CDR3 region has the DNA TGCAGCGTTGTGACCGACGGGGAGCTGTTTTTT. Its protein product is CSVVTDGELFF.